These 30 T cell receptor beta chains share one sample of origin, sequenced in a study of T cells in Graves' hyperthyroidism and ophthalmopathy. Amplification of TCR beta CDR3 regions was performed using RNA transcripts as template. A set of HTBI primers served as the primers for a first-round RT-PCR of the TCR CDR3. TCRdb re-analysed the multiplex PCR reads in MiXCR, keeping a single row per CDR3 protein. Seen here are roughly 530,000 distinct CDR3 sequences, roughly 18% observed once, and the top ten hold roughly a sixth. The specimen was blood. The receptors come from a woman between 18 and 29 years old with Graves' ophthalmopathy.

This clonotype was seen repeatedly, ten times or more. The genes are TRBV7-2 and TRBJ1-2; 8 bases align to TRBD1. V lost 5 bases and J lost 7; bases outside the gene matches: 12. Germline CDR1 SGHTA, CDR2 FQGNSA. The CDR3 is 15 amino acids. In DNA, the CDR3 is TGTGCCAGCAGCAGAGACAGGGCCGGGACAGGTGGCTACACCTTC. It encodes CASSRDRAGTGGYTF.

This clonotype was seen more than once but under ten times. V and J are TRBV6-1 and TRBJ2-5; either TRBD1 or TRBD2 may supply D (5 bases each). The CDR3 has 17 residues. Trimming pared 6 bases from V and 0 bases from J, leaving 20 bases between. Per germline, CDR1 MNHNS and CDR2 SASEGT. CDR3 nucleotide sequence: TGTGCCAGCAGATCAACTAGACAGACCATGTACCAAGAGACCCAGTACTTC. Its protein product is CASRSTRQTMYQETQYF.

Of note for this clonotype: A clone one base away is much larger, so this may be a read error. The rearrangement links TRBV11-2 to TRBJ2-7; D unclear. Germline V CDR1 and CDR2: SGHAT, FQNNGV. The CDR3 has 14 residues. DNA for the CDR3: TGTGCCAGCAGCTCCAGGACCCGAAACTACGGGCAGTACTTC. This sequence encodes CASSSRTRNYGQYF.

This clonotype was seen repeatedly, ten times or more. CDR3 region: CASSLTLHGRIGNTIYF. CDR3 DNA: TGTGCCAGCAGCTTAACCCTCCACGGACGGATTGGAAACACCATATATTTT. This chain joins TRBV11-2 and TRBJ1-3; D gene unclear. The V end lost 2 bases, the J end lost 3 bases, and 17 bases lay between the germline ends. CDR1 is SGHAT and CDR2 is FQNNGV in the germline V gene. The CDR3 length is 17 residues.

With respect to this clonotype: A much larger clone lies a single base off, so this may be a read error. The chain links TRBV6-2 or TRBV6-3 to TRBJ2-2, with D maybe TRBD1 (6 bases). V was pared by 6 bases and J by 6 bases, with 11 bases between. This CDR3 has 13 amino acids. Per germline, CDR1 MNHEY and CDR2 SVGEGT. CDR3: CASSTGKAGELFF. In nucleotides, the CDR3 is TGTGCCAGCAGCACAGGGAAGGCCGGGGAGCTGTTTTTT.

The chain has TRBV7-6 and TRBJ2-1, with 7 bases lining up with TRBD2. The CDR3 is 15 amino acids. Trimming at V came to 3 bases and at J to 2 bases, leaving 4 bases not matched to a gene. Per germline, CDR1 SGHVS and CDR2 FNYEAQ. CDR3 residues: CASSLGTTAYNEQFF. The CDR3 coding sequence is TGTGCCAGCAGCTTGGGGACTACCGCCTACAATGAGCAGTTCTTC.

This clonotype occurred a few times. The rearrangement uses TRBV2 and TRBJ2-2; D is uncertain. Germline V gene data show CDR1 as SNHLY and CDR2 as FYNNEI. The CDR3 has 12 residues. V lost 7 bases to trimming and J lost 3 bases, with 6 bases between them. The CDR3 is CASKRDTGELFF. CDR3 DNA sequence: TGTGCCAGCAAAAGGGACACCGGGGAGCTGTTTTTT.

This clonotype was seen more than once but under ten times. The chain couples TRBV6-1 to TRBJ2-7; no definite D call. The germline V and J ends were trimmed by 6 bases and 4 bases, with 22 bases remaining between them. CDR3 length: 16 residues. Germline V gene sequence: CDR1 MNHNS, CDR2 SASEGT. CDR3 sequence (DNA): TGTGCCAGCAGAACCGGACGGAGTCTGCCTTTTTACGAGCAGTACTTC. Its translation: CASRTGRSLPFYEQYF.

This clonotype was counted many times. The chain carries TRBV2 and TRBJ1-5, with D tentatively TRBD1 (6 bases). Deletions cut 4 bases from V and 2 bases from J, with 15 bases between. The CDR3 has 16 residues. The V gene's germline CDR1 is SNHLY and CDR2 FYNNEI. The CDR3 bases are TGTGCCAGCAGTGGGGGAGGGGGAGTGGGCAATCAGCCCCAGCATTTT. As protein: CASSGGGGVGNQPQHF.

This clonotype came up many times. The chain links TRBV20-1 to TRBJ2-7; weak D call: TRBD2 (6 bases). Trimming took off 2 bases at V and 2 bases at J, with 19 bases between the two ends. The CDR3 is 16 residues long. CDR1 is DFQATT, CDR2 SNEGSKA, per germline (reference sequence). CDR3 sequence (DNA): TGCAGTGCTAGACCCCCCGGGGGTGGTTCAGCCTACGAGCAGTACTTC. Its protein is CSARPPGGGSAYEQYF.

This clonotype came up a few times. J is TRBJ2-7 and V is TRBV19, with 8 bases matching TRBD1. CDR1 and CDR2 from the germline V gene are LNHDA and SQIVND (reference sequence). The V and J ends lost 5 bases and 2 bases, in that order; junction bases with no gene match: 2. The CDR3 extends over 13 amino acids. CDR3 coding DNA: TGTGCCAGTAGTGTGACAGGGGCCTACGAGCAGTACTTC. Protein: CASSVTGAYEQYF.

The CDR3 loop is CASSFQTTIPYEQYF. CDR3 nucleotides: TGTGCCAGCAGTTTCCAAACTACTATACCCTACGAGCAGTACTTC. The V and J genes are TRBV28 and TRBJ2-7; D is undetermined. CDR3 length: 15 residues. Deletions cut 3 bases from V and 2 bases from J, with 14 bases between. Germline CDR1 and CDR2: MDHEN and SYDVKM.

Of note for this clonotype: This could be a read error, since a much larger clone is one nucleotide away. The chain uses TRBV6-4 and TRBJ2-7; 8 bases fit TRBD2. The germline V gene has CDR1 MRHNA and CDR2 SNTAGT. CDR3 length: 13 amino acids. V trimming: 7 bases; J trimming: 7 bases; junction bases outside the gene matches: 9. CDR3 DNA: TGTGCCAGCATTGAAGGGACTAGAGATGAGCAGTACTTC. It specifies CASIEGTRDEQYF.

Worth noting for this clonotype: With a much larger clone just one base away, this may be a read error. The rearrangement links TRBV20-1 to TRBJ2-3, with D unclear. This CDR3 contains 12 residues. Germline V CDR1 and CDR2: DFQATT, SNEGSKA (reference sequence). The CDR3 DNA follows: TGCAGTGCCCCGCCCGGGCTAGATAGGCAGTATTTT. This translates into CSAPPGLDRQYF.

CDR3 coding DNA: TGCAGTGCTAGTACGAACCGGGTACTTGGAGAGACCCAGTACTTC. Residues: CSASTNRVLGETQYF. The chain couples TRBV20-1 to TRBJ2-5; D is unclear. V lost 3 bases and J 4 bases, leaving 18 bases between the germline ends. The length of the CDR3 is 15 residues. Germline assignment: CDR1 DFQATT and CDR2 SNEGSKA (reference sequence).

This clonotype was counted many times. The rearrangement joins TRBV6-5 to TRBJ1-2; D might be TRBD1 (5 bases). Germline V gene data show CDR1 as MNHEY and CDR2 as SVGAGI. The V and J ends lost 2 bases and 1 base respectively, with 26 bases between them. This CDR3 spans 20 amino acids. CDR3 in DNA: TGTGCCAGCAGTTACGCTCGAAACAGTCCTAGGACAAGACTTAACTATGGCTACACCTTC. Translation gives CASSYARNSPRTRLNYGYTF.

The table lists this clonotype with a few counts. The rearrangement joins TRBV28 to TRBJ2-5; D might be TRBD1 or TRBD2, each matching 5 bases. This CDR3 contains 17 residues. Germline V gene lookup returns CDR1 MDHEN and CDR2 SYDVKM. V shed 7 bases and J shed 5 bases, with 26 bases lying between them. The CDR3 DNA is TGTGCCAGCACCCCGGCCCCCCCCCCGGGGCCCGGGGAGACCCAGTACTTC. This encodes CASTPAPPPGPGETQYF.

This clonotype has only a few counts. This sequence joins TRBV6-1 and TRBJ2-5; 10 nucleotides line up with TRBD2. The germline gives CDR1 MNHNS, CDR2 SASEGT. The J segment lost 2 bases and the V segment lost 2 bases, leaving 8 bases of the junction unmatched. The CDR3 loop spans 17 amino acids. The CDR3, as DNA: TGTGCCAGCAGTGAAATCGAAGGACTAGCGGATCAAGAGACCCAGTACTTC. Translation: CASSEIEGLADQETQYF.

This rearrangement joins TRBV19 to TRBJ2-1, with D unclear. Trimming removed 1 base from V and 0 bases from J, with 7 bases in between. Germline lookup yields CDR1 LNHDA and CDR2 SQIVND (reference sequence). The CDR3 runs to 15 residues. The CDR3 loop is CASSIGRTSYNEQFF. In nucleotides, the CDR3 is TGTGCCAGTAGTATAGGACGGACCTCCTACAATGAGCAGTTCTTC.

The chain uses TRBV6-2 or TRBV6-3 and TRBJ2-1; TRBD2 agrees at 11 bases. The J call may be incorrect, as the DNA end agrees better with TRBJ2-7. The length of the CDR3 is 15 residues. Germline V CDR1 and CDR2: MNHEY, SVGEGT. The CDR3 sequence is CASSSSGGIYNEQYF. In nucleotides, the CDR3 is TGTGCCAGCAGTTCTAGCGGGGGGATCTACAATGAGCAGTACTTC.

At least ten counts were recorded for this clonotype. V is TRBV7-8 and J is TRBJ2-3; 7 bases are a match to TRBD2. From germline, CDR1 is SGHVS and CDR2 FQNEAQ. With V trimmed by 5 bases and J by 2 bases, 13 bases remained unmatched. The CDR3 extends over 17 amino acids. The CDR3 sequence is CASSQLGSLADTDTQYF. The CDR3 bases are TGTGCCAGCAGCCAGCTAGGGTCCCTAGCGGACACAGATACGCAGTATTTT.

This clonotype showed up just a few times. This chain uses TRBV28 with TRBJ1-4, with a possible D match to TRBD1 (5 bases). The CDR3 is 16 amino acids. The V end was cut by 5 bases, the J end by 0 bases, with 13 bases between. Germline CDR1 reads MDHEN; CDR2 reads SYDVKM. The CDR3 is CASSPHMGATNEKLFF. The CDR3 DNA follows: TGTGCCAGCAGTCCACATATGGGGGCAACTAATGAAAAACTGTTTTTT.

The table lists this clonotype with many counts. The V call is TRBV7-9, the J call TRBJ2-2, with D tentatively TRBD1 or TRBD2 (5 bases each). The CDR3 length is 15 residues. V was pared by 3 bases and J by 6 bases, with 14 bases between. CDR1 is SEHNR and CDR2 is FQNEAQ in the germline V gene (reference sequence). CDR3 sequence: CASSFSGTQAGELFF. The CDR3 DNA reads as TGTGCCAGCAGCTTTAGTGGGACGCAAGCCGGGGAGCTGTTTTTT. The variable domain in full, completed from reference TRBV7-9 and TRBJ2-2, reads DTGVSQNPRHKITKRGQNVTFRCDPISEHNRLYWYRQTLGQGPEFLTYFQNEAQLEKSRLLSDRFSAERPKGSFSTLEIQRTEQGDSAMYLCASSFSGTQAGELFFGEGSRLTVL.

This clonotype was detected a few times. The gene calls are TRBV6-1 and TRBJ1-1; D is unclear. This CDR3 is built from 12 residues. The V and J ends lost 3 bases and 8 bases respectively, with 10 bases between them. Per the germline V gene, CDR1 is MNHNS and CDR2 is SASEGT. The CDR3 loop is CASSDLGGEAFF. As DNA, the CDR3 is TGTGCCAGCAGTGATTTGGGAGGGGAAGCTTTCTTT.

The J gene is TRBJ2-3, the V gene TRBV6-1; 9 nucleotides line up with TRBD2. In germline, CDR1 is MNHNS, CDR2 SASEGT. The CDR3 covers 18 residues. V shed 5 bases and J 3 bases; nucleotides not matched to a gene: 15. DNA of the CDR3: TGTGCCAGCAGTCCCCCGGGCGGGGGGGCGGTTTTTACAGATACGCAGTATTTT. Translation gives CASSPPGGGAVFTDTQYF.

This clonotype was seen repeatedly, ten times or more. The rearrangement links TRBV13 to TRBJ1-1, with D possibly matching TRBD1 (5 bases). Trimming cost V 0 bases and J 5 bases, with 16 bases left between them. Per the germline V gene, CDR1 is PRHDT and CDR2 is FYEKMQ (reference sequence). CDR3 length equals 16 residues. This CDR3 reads CASSLGLMGDRTEAFF. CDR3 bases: TGTGCCAGCAGCTTAGGCCTTATGGGGGATAGAACTGAAGCTTTCTTT.

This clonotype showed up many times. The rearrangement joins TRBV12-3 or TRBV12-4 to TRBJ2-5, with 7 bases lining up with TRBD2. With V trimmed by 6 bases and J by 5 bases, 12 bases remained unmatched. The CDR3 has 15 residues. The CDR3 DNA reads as TGTGCCAGCAGCCCTGTGCAGACCGGGGGGGAGACCCAGTACTTC. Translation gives CASSPVQTGGETQYF.

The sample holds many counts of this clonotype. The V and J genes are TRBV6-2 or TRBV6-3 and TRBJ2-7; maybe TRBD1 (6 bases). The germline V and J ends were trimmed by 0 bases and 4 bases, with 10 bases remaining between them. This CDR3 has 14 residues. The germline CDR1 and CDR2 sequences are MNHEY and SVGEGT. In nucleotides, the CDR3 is TGTGCCAGCAGTTACTCGGCAGGGGCGTACGAGCAGTACTTC. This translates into CASSYSAGAYEQYF.

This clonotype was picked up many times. This chain's CDR3 is CASSLGGGGLGNQPQHF. The CDR3 nucleotides read TGTGCCAGCAGCTTAGGAGGTGGGGGGCTTGGCAATCAGCCCCAGCATTTT. The V gene is TRBV7-2, the J gene TRBJ1-5; D perhaps matches TRBD1 (6 bases). CDR1 is SGHTA, CDR2 FQGNSA, per germline. The V gene lost 1 base and the J gene lost 2 bases, with 15 bases spanning the gap. The CDR3 spans 17 residues.

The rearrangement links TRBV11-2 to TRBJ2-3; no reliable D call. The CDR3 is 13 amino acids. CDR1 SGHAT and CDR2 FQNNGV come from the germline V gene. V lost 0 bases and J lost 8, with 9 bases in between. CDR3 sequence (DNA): TGTGCCAGCAGCTTAGATGGCCGTACTACGCAGTATTTT. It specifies CASSLDGRTTQYF.